One sample yielded the 12 T cell receptor beta chains listed below, sequenced in a study of blood T cell repertoires in COVID-19. Profiling relied on immunoSEQ multiplex PCR, and the TCRdb table lists in-frame clones only, not all of them. The profile shows 75,000 to 95,000 clones, 70% to 85% of them singletons. The sequenced sample consisted of peripheral blood. These receptors all stem from a man aged 60 to 75 with acute or convalescent COVID-19.

The J gene is TRBJ1-5, the V gene TRBV28; tentative D call: TRBD1 (6 bases). CDR1 is MDHEN, CDR2 SYDVKM, per germline. The CDR3 runs 15 residues. Trimming pared 5 bases from V and 4 bases from J, leaving 15 bases between. The CDR3 DNA sequence: TGTGCCAGCAGTGCGAAACAGGGACGGAATCAGCCCCAGCATTTT. Protein product: CASSAKQGRNQPQHF.

The rearrangement links TRBV12-5 to TRBJ2-1, with 9 bases identical to TRBD1. Germline V gene lookup returns CDR1 LGHNT and CDR2 FRNRAP. Trimming at V came to 9 bases and at J to 8 bases, leaving 8 bases not matched to a gene. This CDR3 is 13 amino acids long. The CDR3 DNA sequence: TGTGCTAGCGGACTAACAGGGGGCTATGAGCAGTTCTTC. Translated: CASGLTGGYEQFF.

V gene TRBV4-2 combines with J gene TRBJ1-1, with D uncertain. Trimming took 0 bases from V and 1 from J, leaving 18 bases between them. The CDR3 has 18 residues. The germline V gene encodes CDR1 LGHNA and CDR2 YNFKEQ. In DNA, the CDR3 is TGTGCCAGCAGCCAAGACAGACCGGGCCGACTAGGGAACACTGAAGCTTTCTTT. This translates into CASSQDRPGRLGNTEAFF.

This chain connects TRBV29-1 to TRBJ2-5, with TRBD1 identical over 8 bases. Trimming took 3 bases from V and 4 from J; bases not matched to a gene: 10. The CDR3 spans 15 residues. Germline V gene lookup returns CDR1 SQVTM and CDR2 ANQGSEA. The CDR3 spells CSVDAGTGGGETQYF. The CDR3 nucleotides are TGCAGCGTTGACGCCGGGACAGGTGGGGGAGAGACCCAGTACTTC.

By sample share, this clone is medium-sized. The genes are TRBV2 and TRBJ1-5; 7 nucleotides agree with TRBD1. The CDR3 runs to 15 residues. The germline V gene has CDR1 SNHLY and CDR2 FYNNEI. J gave up 2 bases and V 8 bases, and 9 bases lay outside the gene matches. CDR3 coding DNA: TGTGCCAGCGAAACAGGGGTGGGACGCAATCAGCCCCAGCATTTT. Translation gives CASETGVGRNQPQHF.

The V call is TRBV6-5, the J call TRBJ1-5, with D perhaps TRBD1 (5 bases). The CDR3 has 13 amino acids. Germline CDR1 reads MNHEY; CDR2 reads SVGAGI. V was trimmed by 8 bases and J by 3 bases, leaving 11 bases between them. CDR3 protein: CASGGGANQPQHF. The DNA for the CDR3 is TGTGCCAGCGGGGGGGGTGCCAATCAGCCCCAGCATTTT.

This chain connects TRBV10-3 to TRBJ2-3; 12 nucleotides agree with TRBD2. CDR1 and CDR2 (germline): ENHRY, SYGVKD. This CDR3 is 13 amino acids long. With 7 bases clipped from V and 9 bases from J, the junction kept 5 bases outside the gene matches. This CDR3 is CAITRLAGDTQYF. The CDR3 DNA is TGTGCCATCACCCGACTAGCGGGGGACACGCAGTATTTT.

The rearrangement joins TRBV28 to TRBJ1-2, with D unresolved. The CDR3 sequence is 13 residues long. V lost 2 bases and J lost 1, with 5 bases in between. Looked up from germline, CDR1 is MDHEN and CDR2 is SYDVKM. In DNA, the CDR3 is TGTGCCAGCAGTTTAGAGGGTAACTATGGCTACACCTTC. It specifies CASSLEGNYGYTF.

The chain is built from TRBV29-1 and TRBJ1-4; D may be TRBD1 (5 bases). Germline CDR1 is SQVTM and CDR2 is ANQGSEA. The CDR3 covers 12 residues. V was trimmed by 7 bases and J by 7 bases, leaving 13 bases between them. CDR3 in DNA: TGCAGCGCTTGGGCAGGGCTTGAAAAACTGTTTTTT. This gives the protein CSAWAGLEKLFF.

This clone showed up just once. In nucleotides, the CDR3 is TGTGCCAGCAGGACAGGGGCCCGTGGAAACACCATATATTTT. Translation gives CASRTGARGNTIYF. The chain has TRBV28 and TRBJ1-3; 8 nucleotides match TRBD1. V trimming: 6 bases; J trimming: 3 bases; junction bases outside the gene matches: 4. The germline V gene encodes CDR1 MDHEN and CDR2 SYDVKM. The CDR3 spans 14 residues.

The chain couples TRBV27 to TRBJ2-7; 8 bases map to TRBD1. The junction had 10 bases not matched to a gene; V was cut back by 6 bases and J by 0 bases. The germline gives CDR1 MNHEY, CDR2 SMNVEV (reference sequence). This CDR3 has 16 amino acids. Here the CDR3 DNA reads TGTGCCAGCAGCCTCGCCACGACAGGGGACTCCTACGAGCAGTACTTC. Translating it yields CASSLATTGDSYEQYF.

The chain links TRBV4-3 to TRBJ1-5, with no clear D. The length of the CDR3 is 15 residues. Trimming removed 0 bases from V and 4 bases from J, with 10 bases in between. Germline V gene lookup returns CDR1 LGHNA and CDR2 YSLEER. CDR3 protein: CASSQDSAVNQPQHF. CDR3 sequence (DNA): TGCGCCAGCAGCCAAGATAGCGCGGTAAATCAGCCCCAGCATTTT.